This TCR beta chain appears in the sequencing data of a study of T cell changes during pregnancy in multiple sclerosis. The CDR3 runs 13 residues. Trimming took off 2 bases at V and 6 bases at J, with 10 bases between the two ends. The germline CDR1 and CDR2 sequences are SNHLY and FYNNEI. Only in-frame clones appear in the TCRdb table, and some are missing; sequencing was by immunoSEQ multiplex PCR. This sample has nearly 50,000 clones, with about 94% found just once. The starting material was CD4+ T cells from peripheral blood mononuclear cells, obtained in the first trimester of pregnancy. The origin of this receptor is a female donor with multiple sclerosis, enrolled in a pregnancy study. The chain couples TRBV2 to TRBJ1-1; no firm D call. DNA of the CDR3: TGTGCCAGCAGTGAATGGAGTATCTCTGAAGCTTTCTTT. Its translation: CASSEWSISEAFF. Full variable domain (missing parts from reference TRBV2 and TRBJ1-1): EPEVTQTPSHQVTQMGQEVILRCVPISNHLYFYWYRQILGQKVEFLVSFYNNEISEKSEIFDDQFSVERPDGSNFTLKIRSTKLEDSAMYFCASSEWSISEAFFGQGTRLTVV.